The following is a TCR beta chain sequence with its context. The antigen is not known. The data were taken from a study of cytomegalovirus exposure and HLA in healthy donors. Study observations and caveats: Most TCRs appeared rarely, but some public TCRs recurred in many donors. The authors enumerated around 150 TCR beta chains as linked to cytomegalovirus.

The donors were healthy bone marrow donors. Amplification used 60 Vbeta primers and 13 Jbeta primers. Here immunoSEQ multiplex PCR was the method, and the copy in TCRdb shows in-frame clones only, minus some. Of about 170,000 clones listed, approximately 59% are singletons. The germline CDR1 and CDR2 sequences are SGHVS and FQNEAQ. V was trimmed by 8 bases and J by 0 bases, leaving 14 bases between them. This CDR3 has 15 amino acids. The chain carries TRBV7-8 and TRBJ1-5; the D gene is possibly TRBD1 (5 bases). What was sequenced was PBMCs. This clonotype was sampled from a man in his forties in good health and CMV-seronegative. CDR3 in amino acids: CASLPGPGSNQPQHF. The CDR3 region has the DNA TGTGCCAGCCTGCCAGGGCCAGGTAGCAATCAGCCCCAGCATTTT.